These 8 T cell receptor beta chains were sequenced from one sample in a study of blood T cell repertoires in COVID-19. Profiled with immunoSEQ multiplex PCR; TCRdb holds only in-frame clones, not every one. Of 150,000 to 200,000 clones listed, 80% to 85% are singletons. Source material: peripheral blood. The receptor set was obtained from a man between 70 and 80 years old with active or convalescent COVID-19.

The CDR3 sequence: CASSFRDSKLFF. The CDR3 region has the DNA TGTGCCAGCAGTTTCCGGGACAGTAAACTGTTTTTT. The chain has TRBV12-3 or TRBV12-4 and TRBJ1-4; 7 nucleotides line up with TRBD1. V gave up 3 bases and J gave up 11 bases; unmatched junction bases: 3. The CDR3 extends over 12 amino acids.

CDR3 nucleotides: TGTGCCAGCAGTGAACCTGCCGGGACACTCTATGGCTACACCTTC. Protein sequence: CASSEPAGTLYGYTF. This chain joins TRBV2 and TRBJ1-2; TRBD1 might be the D (6 bases). Germline loops: CDR1 SNHLY, CDR2 FYNNEI. Trimming left V 2 bases short and J 4 bases short, with 14 bases between. The CDR3 loop spans 15 amino acids.

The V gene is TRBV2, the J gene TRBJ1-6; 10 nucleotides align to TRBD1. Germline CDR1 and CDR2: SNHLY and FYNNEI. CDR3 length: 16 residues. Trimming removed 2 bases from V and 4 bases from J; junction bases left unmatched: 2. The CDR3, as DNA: TGTGCCAGCAGTGAAAGGACAGGGGGATATAATTCACCCCTCCACTTT. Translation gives CASSERTGGYNSPLHF.

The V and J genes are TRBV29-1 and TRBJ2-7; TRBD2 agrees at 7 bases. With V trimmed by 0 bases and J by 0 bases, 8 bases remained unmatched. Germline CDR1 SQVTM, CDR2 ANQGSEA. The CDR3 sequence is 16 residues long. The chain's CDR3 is CSVEDRSGIYSYEQYF. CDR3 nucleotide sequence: TGCAGCGTTGAAGATCGGAGCGGGATTTACTCCTACGAGCAGTACTTC.

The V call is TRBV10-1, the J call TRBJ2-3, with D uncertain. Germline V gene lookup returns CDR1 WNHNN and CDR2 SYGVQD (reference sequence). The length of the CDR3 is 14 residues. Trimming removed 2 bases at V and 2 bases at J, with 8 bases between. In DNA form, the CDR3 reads TGCGCCAGCAGTGAGGGCAGAACCACAGATACGCAGTATTTT. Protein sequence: CASSEGRTTDTQYF.

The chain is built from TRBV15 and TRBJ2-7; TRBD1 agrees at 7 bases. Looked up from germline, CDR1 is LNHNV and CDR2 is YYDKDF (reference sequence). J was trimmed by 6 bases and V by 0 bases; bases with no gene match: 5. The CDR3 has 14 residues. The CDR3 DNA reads TGTGCCACCAGCAGAGATCGGGACAGCCTCGAGCAGTACTTC. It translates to CATSRDRDSLEQYF.

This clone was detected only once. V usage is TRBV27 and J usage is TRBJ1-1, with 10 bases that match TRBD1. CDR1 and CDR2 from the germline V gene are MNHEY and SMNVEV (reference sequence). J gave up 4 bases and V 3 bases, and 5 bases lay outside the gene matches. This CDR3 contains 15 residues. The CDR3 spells CASSFETGGFTEAFF. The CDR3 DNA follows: TGTGCCAGCAGTTTCGAGACAGGGGGCTTCACTGAAGCTTTCTTT.

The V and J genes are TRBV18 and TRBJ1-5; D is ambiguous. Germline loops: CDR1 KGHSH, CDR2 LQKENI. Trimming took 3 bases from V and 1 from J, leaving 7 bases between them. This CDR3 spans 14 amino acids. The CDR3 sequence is CASSPRQSNQPQHF. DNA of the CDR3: TGTGCCAGCTCACCGAGGCAGAGCAATCAGCCCCAGCATTTT. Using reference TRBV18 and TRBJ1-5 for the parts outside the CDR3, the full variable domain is NAGVMQNPRHLVRRRGQEARLRCSPMKGHSHVYWYRQLPEEGLKFMVYLQKENIIDESGMPKERFSAEFPKEGPSILRIQQVVRGDSAAYFCASSPRQSNQPQHFGDGTRLSIL.